The 29 T cell receptor beta chains listed next were all sequenced from one sample in a study of cytomegalovirus exposure and HLA in healthy donors. Clones were sequenced by immunoSEQ multiplex PCR, and TCRdb holds only the in-frame ones, with some missing. The table has 90,000 to 130,000 clones, about 85% seen once. Input material: PBMCs. These receptors were taken from a young woman in good health and CMV-seronegative.

This clone has a single count. The chain is built from TRBV30 and TRBJ1-2; a weak D match, TRBD1 (6 bases). Trimming stripped 4 bases from V and 2 bases from J, with 14 bases between. This CDR3 comprises 14 residues. Germline CDR1 and CDR2: GTSNPN and SVGIG (reference sequence). CDR3 DNA sequence: TGTGCCTGGACCGCCACAGGGATAAACTATGGCTACACCTTC. The encoded protein is CAWTATGINYGYTF.

This chain joins TRBV6-1 and TRBJ2-7; D is possibly TRBD1 (6 bases). Per the germline V gene, CDR1 is MNHNS and CDR2 is SASEGT. This CDR3 is built from 12 residues. V lost 5 bases to trimming and J lost 5 bases, with 10 bases between them. The CDR3 DNA sequence: TGTGCCAGCAGTCTACAGGGACACGAGCAGTACTTC. Protein: CASSLQGHEQYF.

V usage is TRBV7-9 and J usage is TRBJ2-7; 7 nucleotides align to TRBD1. Germline lookup yields CDR1 SEHNR and CDR2 FQNEAQ (reference sequence). The CDR3 has 15 amino acids. After removal of 5 bases from V and 6 bases from J, the junction contained 13 bases not matched to a gene. CDR3 loop: CASSPRGQNTGEQYF. As DNA, the CDR3 is TGTGCCAGCAGCCCTCGGGGACAGAACACTGGCGAGCAGTACTTC. Together with reference TRBV7-9 and TRBJ2-7, the CDR3 gives the full variable domain: DTGVSQNPRHKITKRGQNVTFRCDPISEHNRLYWYRQTLGQGPEFLTYFQNEAQLEKSRLLSDRFSAERPKGSFSTLEIQRTEQGDSAMYLCASSPRGQNTGEQYFGPGTRLTVT.

This chain uses TRBV5-8 with TRBJ2-3; 11 positions agree with TRBD1. V was pared by 5 bases and J by 4 bases, with 6 bases of the junction left unmatched. Looked up from germline, CDR1 is SGHTS and CDR2 is YDEGEE. The CDR3 is 15 residues long. Written as DNA, the CDR3 is TGTGCCAGCAGAGAGGACAGGGGGCAGGCAGATACGCAGTATTTT. Protein sequence: CASREDRGQADTQYF.

The chain has TRBV27 and TRBJ2-2; D not resolved. Per the germline V gene, CDR1 is MNHEY and CDR2 is SMNVEV (reference sequence). Trimming cost V 7 bases and J 6 bases, with 18 bases left between them. The CDR3 length is 15 residues. The CDR3 bases are TGTGCCAGCACAGTCGGCGCGGCCGTGGCCGGGGAGCTGTTTTTT. Its protein is CASTVGAAVAGELFF.

The chain employs TRBV2 and TRBJ2-4, with D perhaps TRBD1 (6 bases). Per the germline V gene, CDR1 is SNHLY and CDR2 is FYNNEI. Trimming cost V 3 bases and J 13 bases, with 25 bases left between them. There are 16 residues in the CDR3. The CDR3, as DNA: TGTGCCAGCAGTGATGGGTTGGGGACACCGGGGTTACGACAGTACTTC. Its translation is CASSDGLGTPGLRQYF.

This rearrangement joins TRBV2 to TRBJ1-6; D unclear. The V gene lost 7 bases and the J gene lost 4 bases, with 20 bases spanning the gap. There are 17 residues in the CDR3. Germline V gene data show CDR1 as SNHLY and CDR2 as FYNNEI. DNA of the CDR3: TGTGCCAGCATGATGCCCCCTAGCCATAAATATAATTCACCCCTCCACTTT. Its translation is CASMMPPSHKYNSPLHF.

This clone was seen only once. The chain uses TRBV5-8 and TRBJ1-1, with D unresolved. The V gene lost 4 bases and the J gene lost 0 bases, with 16 bases spanning the gap. The CDR3 is 16 residues long. Germline lookup yields CDR1 SGHTS and CDR2 YDEGEE. The CDR3 nucleotides read TGTGCCAGCAGCCAAGGGAGGGCCTTGCTGAACACTGAAGCTTTCTTT. It encodes CASSQGRALLNTEAFF.

The chain combines TRBV10-3 with TRBJ1-4; D may be TRBD1 (6 bases). The CDR3 is 13 amino acids. Between the trimmed V and J ends, which lost 6 bases and 6 bases, there was a span of 11 bases. CDR1 ENHRY and CDR2 SYGVKD come from the germline V gene. The CDR3 loop is CAISRGADEKLFF. The CDR3 DNA sequence: TGTGCCATCAGCCGGGGGGCGGATGAAAAACTGTTTTTT.

The genes are TRBV5-4 and TRBJ2-5; 10 bases align to TRBD1. Germline loops: CDR1 SGHNT, CDR2 YYREEE (reference sequence). The length of the CDR3 is 16 residues. Trimming removed 3 bases from V and 3 bases from J; junction bases left unmatched: 8. The CDR3 nucleotides read TGTGCCAGCAGCTCTTCCCGGGACAGGGGAAAAGAGACCCAGTACTTC. Translated, it gives CASSSSRDRGKETQYF.

The chain recombines TRBV18 with TRBJ2-7; TRBD2 matches 7 bases. Germline V gives CDR1 KGHSH, CDR2 LQKENI. The CDR3 is 14 amino acids. Losses at the gene ends were 2 bases for V and 4 bases for J; bases not matched to a gene: 5. The DNA for the CDR3 is TGTGCCAGCTCACCAGGGGGGACTATGTACGAGCAGTACTTC. This gives the protein CASSPGGTMYEQYF.

The V call is TRBV6-6, the J call TRBJ1-6; D possibly corresponds to TRBD1 (5 bases). Germline assignment: CDR1 MNHNY and CDR2 SVGAGI (reference sequence). The CDR3 runs to 13 residues. The ends were cut back, 2 bases at V and 11 bases at J, with 10 bases in the middle. CDR3: CASSYGGGTPLHF. CDR3 DNA sequence: TGTGCCAGCAGTTACGGGGGGGGTACACCCCTCCACTTT.

CDR3 in DNA: TGTGCCAGCACCCCACGGGCTAGCGGGGCCTACGAGCAGTACTTC. Translated, it gives CASTPRASGAYEQYF. This chain links TRBV6-5 with TRBJ2-7, with 9 nucleotides matching TRBD2. Germline V lookup: CDR1 MNHEY, CDR2 SVGAGI. This CDR3 contains 15 residues. The J segment lost 2 bases and the V segment lost 7 bases, leaving 9 bases of the junction unmatched.

The chain couples TRBV6-1 to TRBJ1-6; 8 nucleotides agree with TRBD1. Losses at the gene ends were 4 bases for V and 9 bases for J; bases not matched to a gene: 8. Looked up from germline, CDR1 is MNHNS and CDR2 is SASEGT. This CDR3 contains 15 residues. CDR3 nucleotide sequence: TGTGCCAGCAGTGGGACAGGGTCTATCGTTTCACCCCTCCACTTT. Encoded protein: CASSGTGSIVSPLHF.

This clone was found once. The chain has TRBV7-9 and TRBJ2-7; D might be TRBD1 (7 bases). Deletions cut 3 bases from V and 4 bases from J, with 19 bases between. The CDR3 totals 16 residues. Germline CDR1 is SEHNR and CDR2 is FQNEAQ (reference sequence). Written as DNA, the CDR3 is TGTGCCAGCAGCTTTGAGTCCCCAGGGGGACTGTACGAGCAGTACTTC. Its translation is CASSFESPGGLYEQYF.

The CDR3 here is CASSQDDGDNYGYTF. In DNA, the CDR3 is TGTGCCAGCAGCCAAGATGACGGGGATAACTATGGCTACACCTTC. The rearrangement links TRBV14 to TRBJ1-2; D is uncertain. This CDR3 is 15 amino acids long. Germline V gene lookup returns CDR1 SGHDN and CDR2 FVKESK. V was shortened by 0 bases and J by 1 base, with 9 bases between the two germline ends.

J is TRBJ2-5 and V is TRBV27, with a tentative D call TRBD1 (5 bases). V lost 5 bases to trimming and J lost 4 bases, with 14 bases between them. Germline values: CDR1 MNHEY, CDR2 SMNVEV (reference sequence). This CDR3 region has 14 residues. CDR3 protein: CASSQGPLRETQYF. The CDR3 DNA sequence: TGTGCCAGCAGTCAGGGCCCGTTGAGAGAGACCCAGTACTTC.

This clone was seen more than once but under ten times. The CDR3 region has the DNA TGTGCCAGCGGGGGTTTGGGGGGGCACACTGAAGCTTTCTTT. This sequence encodes CASGGLGGHTEAFF. The V gene is TRBV6-5, the J gene TRBJ1-1, with a possible D match to TRBD1 (6 bases). The CDR3 sequence is 14 residues long. Trimming removed 8 bases from V and 3 bases from J, with 16 bases in between. The germline V gene encodes CDR1 MNHEY and CDR2 SVGAGI.

The chain couples TRBV28 to TRBJ1-5; TRBD1 matches 7 bases. The germline gives CDR1 MDHEN, CDR2 SYDVKM. The CDR3 covers 14 residues. Germline trimming cut 6 bases from V and 4 bases from J; bases unmatched to any gene: 6. The CDR3: CASSPPTGNQPQHF. CDR3 nucleotide sequence: TGTGCCAGCAGCCCCCCGACAGGGAATCAGCCCCAGCATTTT.

CDR3 sequence (DNA): TGTGCTAGTGGTTTGGGCGGGACTGCAGATACGCAGTATTTT. It is translated as CASGLGGTADTQYF. The chain carries TRBV12-5 and TRBJ2-3, with D possibly TRBD2 on 6 matching bases. This CDR3 has 14 residues. Germline CDR1 is LGHNT and CDR2 is FRNRAP. V was pared by 1 base and J by 4 bases, with 9 bases between. The full variable domain, in which reference TRBV12-5 and TRBJ2-3 provide the parts outside the CDR3, is DARVTQTPRHKVTEMGQEVTMRCQPILGHNTVFWYRQTMMQGLELLAYFRNRAPLDDSGMPKDRFSAEMPDATLATLKIQPSEPRDSAVYFCASGLGGTADTQYFGPGTRLTVL.

The chain couples TRBV19 to TRBJ1-2, with D perhaps TRBD1 (6 bases). The germline V gene encodes CDR1 LNHDA and CDR2 SQIVND (reference sequence). V shed 0 bases and J shed 6 bases, with 23 bases lying between them. The CDR3 sequence is 18 residues long. The CDR3 DNA reads TGTGCCAGTAGTATAGATGACAGGAAGAGCACACAGAAACATGGCTACACCTTC. It yields the protein CASSIDDRKSTQKHGYTF.

The chain links TRBV10-3 to TRBJ1-1; 8 bases match TRBD1. The CDR3 covers 16 residues. The J segment lost 3 bases and the V segment lost 5 bases, leaving 11 bases of the junction unmatched. Germline V gene data show CDR1 as ENHRY and CDR2 as SYGVKD. The chain's CDR3 is CAISQDRDLRDTEAFF. The CDR3 DNA is TGTGCCATCAGTCAGGACAGGGATCTAAGGGACACTGAAGCTTTCTTT.

This clone appeared once. J is TRBJ2-3 and V is TRBV29-1, with 7 bases fitting TRBD2. This CDR3 contains 15 residues. CDR1 SQVTM and CDR2 ANQGSEA come from the germline V gene. V lost 3 bases to trimming and J lost 4 bases; unmatched junction nucleotides: 10. CDR3 loop: CSVDLWGGNADTQYF. For the CDR3, the DNA is TGCAGCGTTGACCTATGGGGAGGGAACGCAGATACGCAGTATTTT.

The V call is TRBV27, the J call TRBJ2-7; D ambiguous. V was clipped by 4 bases and J by 3 bases, with 7 bases between them. CDR1 MNHEY and CDR2 SMNVEV come from the germline V gene (reference sequence). The CDR3 runs to 12 residues. CDR3 region: CASSSLGYEQYF. The CDR3 DNA is TGTGCCAGCAGTTCTCTAGGCTACGAGCAGTACTTC.

V gene TRBV6-1 combines with J gene TRBJ2-7; D is ambiguous. Trimming took off 2 bases at V and 4 bases at J, with 6 bases between the two ends. Germline assignment: CDR1 MNHNS and CDR2 SASEGT. The CDR3 sequence is 12 residues long. The chain's CDR3 is CASSESGYEQYF. In nucleotides, the CDR3 is TGTGCCAGCAGTGAATCCGGTTACGAGCAGTACTTC.

The chain couples TRBV18 to TRBJ1-6; weak D call: TRBD1 (6 bases). This CDR3 spans 15 amino acids. V was pared by 3 bases and J by 2 bases, with 8 bases between. The germline CDR1 and CDR2 sequences are KGHSH and LQKENI. CDR3 coding DNA: TGTGCCAGCTCACCTCGACAGGCCTATAATTCACCCCTCCACTTT. The encoded protein is CASSPRQAYNSPLHF.

The V and J genes are TRBV7-2 and TRBJ2-1, with D possibly matching TRBD2 (5 bases). The ends were cut back, 4 bases at V and 8 bases at J, with 9 bases in the middle. Germline values: CDR1 SGHTA, CDR2 FQGNSA. The CDR3 has 12 residues. As DNA, the CDR3 is TGTGCCAGCAGCTGGAGGCCCGATGAGCAGTTCTTC. It yields the protein CASSWRPDEQFF.

This chain joins TRBV6-1 and TRBJ2-7, with 10 bases fitting TRBD2. In germline, CDR1 is MNHNS, CDR2 SASEGT. The CDR3 consists of 15 residues. V lost 3 bases and J lost 1; bases outside the gene matches: 3. The CDR3 region has the DNA TGTGCCAGCAGTGACCTAGCGGGGGCATCCTACGAGCAGTACTTC. This codes for CASSDLAGASYEQYF.

The chain couples TRBV9 to TRBJ2-7, with TRBD1 matching 8 bases. Germline CDR1 SGDLS, CDR2 YYNGEE. The CDR3 loop spans 11 amino acids. V dropped 3 bases and J dropped 9; count of bases not matched to a gene: 2. This CDR3 is CASSDGTGQYF. The CDR3 DNA reads TGTGCCAGCAGCGATGGGACAGGGCAGTACTTC.